The subject of this entry is one T cell receptor (beta chain). The data derive from a study of blood T cell repertoires in COVID-19. Study background: Spain, Italy and the United States supplied samples that represented acute and convalescent COVID-19. In each case, the material was cDNA or gDNA derived from T cells, B-cell-depleted T cells, or PBMCs.

The CDR3 is 15 residues long. Unmatched junction bases numbered 5, after V lost 4 bases and J lost 2 bases. Germline assignment: CDR1 SGHRS and CDR2 YFSETQ. Under the authors' procedure: Amplifying reference gene primers gave estimates of nucleated cell counts. Sequenced by immunoSEQ multiplex PCR; TCRdb stores in-frame clones only, minus some. The V and J calls and the clone size are those of that table, but D and trimming were determined from the DNA. The top ten clones hold around 4.8% of a sample with around 140,000 clones, about 79% of them seen once. The rearrangement joins TRBV5-1 to TRBJ1-4; 7 bases are shared with TRBD1. The sequencing sample was made of peripheral blood. The clonotype was recovered from an elderly woman with active or convalescent COVID-19. For the CDR3, the DNA is TGCGCCAGCAGCCTGTCGGGACAGACTAATGAAAAACTGTTTTTT. It translates to CASSLSGQTNEKLFF.